These 28 T cell receptor beta chains share one sample of origin, sequenced in a study of CD8+CD57+ T cells in acquired aplastic anemia. It was patients with CD8+CD57+ cell expansion by flow cytometry who were chosen for sequencing. Profiles of TCR beta VDJ and CDR3 were generated from a genomic DNA template. TCRdb passed the reads through MiXCR, listing each CDR3 protein once. The sample carries approximately 200,000 distinct CDR3 sequences, almost 50% recorded once. The material sequenced was sorted CD4+, CD8+, or CD8+CD57+ T cells (not recorded which) from PBMCs. These receptors were collected from a human donor with aplastic anemia.

With respect to this clonotype: The junction and the germline gene differ at one end; a read error may be behind it. This sequence joins TRBV2 and TRBJ2-2; 7 bases map to TRBD2. CDR1 and CDR2 (germline): SNHLY, FYNNEI. This CDR3 spans 14 amino acids. In DNA, the CDR3 is TGTGCCGGCAGTGCTCTGACTAGCTCCGGGGAGCTGTTTTTT. Protein sequence: CAGSALTSSGELFF. The full variable domain, its missing parts supplied by reference TRBV2 and TRBJ2-2, is EPEVTQTPSHQVTQMGQEVILRCVPISNHLYFYWYRQILGQKVEFLVSFYNNEISEKSEIFDDQFSVERPDGSNFTLKIRSTKLEDSAMYFCAGSALTSSGELFFGEGSRLTVL.

This chain uses TRBV6-1 with TRBJ1-2; no reliable D call. Germline V gene sequence: CDR1 MNHNS, CDR2 SASEGT. V lost 5 bases to trimming and J lost 7 bases, with 14 bases between them. CDR3 size: 13 residues. The CDR3 bases are TGTGCCAGCAGTTACGTGCAAGGTGGTGGCTACACCTTC. It codes for CASSYVQGGGYTF.

This clonotype was observed at least ten times. The chain combines TRBV5-1 with TRBJ1-1; D gene uncertain. In germline, CDR1 is SGHRS, CDR2 YFSETQ. V shed 4 bases and J shed 2 bases, with 15 bases lying between them. This CDR3 is 15 amino acids long. CDR3 nucleotide sequence: TGCGCCAGCAGCGGAAAGGGTTCGCCCAACACTGAAGCTTTCTTT. As protein: CASSGKGSPNTEAFF.

The sample holds a few counts of this clonotype. The V and J genes are TRBV7-8 and TRBJ2-3, with D tentatively TRBD1 (5 bases). V was clipped by 1 base and J by 4 bases, with 15 bases between them. Germline CDR1 SGHVS, CDR2 FQNEAQ. The CDR3 has 16 residues. CDR3 nucleotides: TGTGCCAGCAGCTTAGAAGGGGCGCATAGTGCAGATACGCAGTATTTT. Translated: CASSLEGAHSADTQYF.

This clonotype was observed many times. The J gene is TRBJ1-1, the V gene TRBV11-2; TRBD1 matches at 7 bases. The V gene end was trimmed by 2 bases and the J gene end by 12 bases; junction bases not matched to a gene: 6. Germline CDR1 is SGHAT and CDR2 is FQNNGV. The CDR3 consists of 12 residues. CDR3 nucleotides: TGTGCCAGCAGCTTAAACAGGGGAACGCCTTTCTTT. Residues: CASSLNRGTPFF.

With regard to this clonotype: Relative to the germline gene, one junction end is altered; a read error may explain this. This chain uses TRBV2 with TRBJ2-2; D is unresolved. The CDR3 contains 14 residues. Germline CDR1 and CDR2: SNHLY and FYNNEI. The CDR3 bases are TGTGCCACCAGTGATTGGAGGAACACCGGGGAGCTGTTTTTT. Translated, it gives CATSDWRNTGELFF.

The genes are TRBV19 and TRBJ2-3, with D possibly being TRBD2 (5 bases). V lost 10 bases and J lost 2, with 13 bases in between. The CDR3 loop spans 13 amino acids. Looked up from germline, CDR1 is LNHDA and CDR2 is SQIVND (reference sequence). The CDR3 nucleotides are TGTGCCACCCGGGATGCAAACACAGATACGCAGTATTTT. Amino acid sequence: CATRDANTDTQYF.

This clonotype came up many times. The chain links TRBV7-9 to TRBJ2-4, with 8 positions matching TRBD2. Germline CDR1 is SEHNR and CDR2 is FQNEAQ (reference sequence). CDR3 size: 16 residues. The V gene end was trimmed by 8 bases and the J gene end by 3 bases; junction bases not matched to a gene: 12. CDR3 region: CASGYRAGVGKNIQYF. In DNA, the CDR3 is TGTGCCAGCGGATACCGAGCGGGGGTAGGCAAAAACATTCAGTACTTC.

The rearrangement links TRBV9 to TRBJ2-2; no reliable D call. V lost 3 bases to trimming and J lost 4 bases, with 7 bases between them. Germline values: CDR1 SGDLS, CDR2 YYNGEE. The CDR3 has 13 amino acids. CDR3 nucleotide sequence: TGTGCCAGCAGCGCCTCGGGCACCGGGGAGCTGTTTTTT. This gives the protein CASSASGTGELFF.

This clonotype was recorded many times. The chain couples TRBV7-9 to TRBJ2-1, with D possibly matching TRBD1 (5 bases). The CDR3 runs 14 residues. Trimming shortened V by 4 bases and J by 8 bases, and 15 bases separated the two germline ends. Per the germline V gene, CDR1 is SEHNR and CDR2 is FQNEAQ (reference sequence). For the CDR3, the DNA is TGTGCCAGCAGCTCACAACAGGCCCCCCATGAGCAGTTCTTC. Protein sequence: CASSSQQAPHEQFF.

The chain uses TRBV7-2 and TRBJ2-5; 8 bases agree with TRBD1. This CDR3 is 13 amino acids long. Germline CDR1 and CDR2: SGHTA and FQGNSA. Trimming at V came to 4 bases and at J to 5 bases, leaving 3 bases not matched to a gene. In DNA form, the CDR3 reads TGTGCCAGCAGCTCGGACAGGGTTGAGACCCAGTACTTC. Amino acids: CASSSDRVETQYF.

The rearrangement links TRBV29-1 to TRBJ2-7; either TRBD1 or TRBD2 may supply D (6 bases each). The CDR3 extends over 12 amino acids. Trimming cost V 8 bases and J 6 bases, with 17 bases left between them. Germline loops: CDR1 SQVTM, CDR2 ANQGSEA. CDR3 residues: CSLSGARTEQYF. CDR3 DNA sequence: TGCAGCTTATCGGGGGCGCGAACCGAGCAGTACTTC.

This rearrangement joins TRBV7-9 to TRBJ1-5; 8 bases match TRBD1. Trimming took 1 base from V and 9 from J; bases not matched to a gene: 8. The CDR3 consists of 15 residues. Germline CDR1 and CDR2: SEHNR and FQNEAQ (reference sequence). For the CDR3, the DNA is TGTGCCAGCAGCTTAGGGGGGGGACAGGCGCGGCCCCAGCATTTT. Protein sequence: CASSLGGGQARPQHF.

A word on this clonotype: This may stem from a read error, because a much larger clone lies one nucleotide away. The rearrangement uses TRBV12-3 or TRBV12-4 and TRBJ1-1, with 7 bases lining up with TRBD1. The CDR3 loop spans 13 amino acids. In DNA, the CDR3 is TGTGCCAGCGGCCCTCAGGGGGGGGATGAAGCTCTCTTT. It encodes CASGPQGGDEALF.

Concerning this clonotype: The germline gene is not matched at one end of the junction; a read error may be the cause. The chain combines TRBV19 with TRBJ1-4, with 8 nucleotides matching TRBD1. The CDR3 length is 16 residues. Germline values: CDR1 LNHDA, CDR2 SQIVND (reference sequence). This CDR3 is CASSLVGQGPNEKLVF. In nucleotides, the CDR3 is TGTGCCAGCAGCTTGGTAGGACAGGGACCTAATGAAAAACTGGTTTTT.

This clonotype was recorded a few times. The gene calls are TRBV18 and TRBJ2-3; D not certain. Trimming removed 4 bases from V and 0 bases from J, with 11 bases in between. The CDR3 contains 15 residues. From germline, CDR1 is KGHSH and CDR2 LQKENI. The CDR3 sequence is CASSLRQTSTDTQYF. The CDR3 DNA reads as TGTGCCAGCTCACTGAGGCAGACTAGCACAGATACGCAGTATTTT.

For this clonotype: A read error may account for a junction end that differs from germline. This CDR3 reads CTVRQTEAFF. The CDR3 DNA reads as TGCACCGTTAGACAGACTGAAGCTTTCTTT. The V and J genes are TRBV29-1 and TRBJ1-1; D might be TRBD1 (5 bases). Germline V gene data show CDR1 as SQVTM and CDR2 as ANQGSEA. The CDR3 has 10 residues.

This chain joins TRBV7-9 and TRBJ2-7; maybe TRBD2 (6 bases). CDR1 is SEHNR, CDR2 FQNEAQ, per germline (reference sequence). V gave up 3 bases and J gave up 3 bases, with 9 bases separating them. This CDR3 comprises 13 residues. The CDR3 DNA reads TGTGCCAGCAGCTTTACTAGCAACTACGAGCAGTACTTC. Translation: CASSFTSNYEQYF.

In this sample, this clonotype turned up many times. The chain couples TRBV5-4 to TRBJ2-2, with TRBD1 matching 7 bases. This CDR3 spans 13 amino acids. Germline-derived CDR1 and CDR2 are SGHNT and YYREEE (reference sequence). V trimming: 4 bases; J trimming: 4 bases; junction bases outside the gene matches: 1. CDR3 coding DNA: TGTGCCAGCAGCAGGGACAGCACCGGGGAGCTGTTTTTT. Translating gives CASSRDSTGELFF.

This clonotype was counted between two and nine times. The rearrangement links TRBV11-3 to TRBJ1-2; TRBD1 is a possible D gene (5 bases). Germline V lookup: CDR1 SGHNT, CDR2 YENEEA. V was clipped by 5 bases and J by 4 bases, with 17 bases between them. This CDR3 is 15 amino acids long. The CDR3 sequence: CASSQLAQEGYGYTF. The CDR3 coding sequence is TGTGCCAGCAGCCAATTGGCACAGGAGGGCTATGGCTACACCTTC.

About this clonotype itself: A much larger clonotype is one base distant, so this may be a read error. This chain links TRBV10-3 with TRBJ1-6, with TRBD1 as a possible D gene (6 bases). Trimming cost V 10 bases and J 8 bases, with 12 bases left between them. CDR1 is ENHRY, CDR2 SYGVKD, per germline. The CDR3 loop spans 12 amino acids. The CDR3 here is CASGQYYSPLHF. CDR3 DNA sequence: TGTGCCAGTGGACAGTATTATTCACCCCTCCACTTT.

With regard to this clonotype: A junction end diverges from the germline sequence, so it may reflect a read error. This chain links TRBV15 with TRBJ2-5, with D perhaps matching TRBD1 (6 bases). CDR1 is LNHNV and CDR2 is YYDKDF in the germline V gene (reference sequence). This CDR3 has 15 amino acids. The CDR3 region has the DNA TGTGCCAGCAGCCAAGATGCGGACAGCCAAGAGACCCAGTACTTC. It specifies CASSQDADSQETQYF.

This clonotype showed up many times. The genes are TRBV5-1 and TRBJ2-1; D is uncertain. V shed 4 bases and J shed 0 bases, with 14 bases lying between them. The length of the CDR3 is 16 residues. Germline CDR1 SGHRS, CDR2 YFSETQ. CDR3 coding DNA: TGCGCCAGCAGCCCCCAACCGGCGAGCTCCTACAATGAGCAGTTCTTC. It translates to CASSPQPASSYNEQFF.

V and J are TRBV15 and TRBJ2-1; 13 nucleotides agree with TRBD2. There are 20 residues in the CDR3. Trimming cost V 3 bases and J 7 bases; bases outside gene matches: 18. Germline V gene sequence: CDR1 LNHNV, CDR2 YYDKDF (reference sequence). CDR3 region: CATSSQVAGLAGARGNEQFF. DNA for the CDR3: TGTGCCACCAGCAGCCAAGTTGCCGGACTAGCGGGGGCCCGGGGGAATGAGCAGTTCTTC.

This clonotype was seen many times. The V call is TRBV7-9, the J call TRBJ2-2; 7 nucleotides align to TRBD1. The CDR3 has 15 residues. Germline V gene data show CDR1 as SEHNR and CDR2 as FQNEAQ (reference sequence). V was pared by 3 bases and J by 1 base, with 2 bases of the junction left unmatched. CDR3 DNA sequence: TGTGCCAGCAGCTTGACAGGGCAGAACACCGGGGAGCTGTTTTTT. Translation gives CASSLTGQNTGELFF.

A remark on this clonotype: This may be a read error: a much more frequent sequence differs by one nucleotide. This chain uses TRBV7-8 with TRBJ1-2; 8 bases are a match to TRBD1. CDR1 and CDR2 from the germline V gene are SGHVS and FQNEAQ. The CDR3 length is 15 residues. The trim removed 0 bases at V and 5 bases at J, leaving 5 bases unmatched. The CDR3 DNA reads as TGTGCCAGCAGCTTAGCGCCAGGGGGCAGGTATGGCTACACCTTC. Protein product: CASSLAPGGRYGYTF.

There are a few counts of this clonotype. The gene calls are TRBV2 and TRBJ2-3, with D perhaps matching TRBD1 (5 bases). This CDR3 has 11 amino acids. V lost 6 bases to trimming and J lost 5 bases, with 6 bases between them. Germline V gives CDR1 SNHLY, CDR2 FYNNEI. The chain's CDR3 is CASSQGDTQYF. The CDR3, as DNA: TGTGCCAGCAGCCAGGGAGATACGCAGTATTTT.

Details on this clonotype: This clone may be a read error of a much larger clone one base away. The chain couples TRBV2 to TRBJ1-5, with TRBD1 matching 9 bases. V shed 4 bases, J shed 1 base, and the junction held 8 bases outside the gene matches. Looked up from germline, CDR1 is SNHLY and CDR2 is FYNNEI. CDR3 length: 17 amino acids. CDR3 region: CASSGFGTGKSNQPQHF. As DNA, the CDR3 is TGTGCCAGCAGTGGATTCGGGACAGGGAAAAGCAATCAGCCCCAGCATTTT.